The subject of this entry is one T cell receptor beta chain. Ten or more counts support this clonotype. Its target antigen remains unknown. Base qualities are not recorded, but no much larger clone differs from it by a single base. The data were taken from a study of CD8+CD57+ T cells in acquired aplastic anemia (dated by TCRdb to 2017 to 2018). Regarding the study in general: Extracted DNA from sorted CD4+ and CD8+ cells averaged approximately 3 ug, ranging from 0.2 to 27.4 ug. A CD8+CD57+ expansion meant a frequency higher than the mean frequency seen in healthy subjects. Findings and caveats that apply to the study as a whole: Between patients and healthy controls, no significant difference in CD8+ Simpson's diversity was found (P=0.060). Although some 28 CD8+ CDR3 sequences were shared by patients and controls, these sequences appeared highly expressed in patients and within the immunodominant clones of patients.

Expansion of CD8+CD57+ cells had been shown by flow cytometry in the patients chosen for sequencing. Every patient had severe acquired aplastic anemia, diagnosed using the International Study of Aplastic Anemia and Agranulocytosis and Camitta criteria. No patient had received any therapy when blood was sampled. TCR repertoires of sorted CD4+ and CD8+ blood T cells from severe aplastic anemia patients and healthy subjects were deep-sequenced in the study. Patients were enrolled under clinicaltrials.gov protocols 00001620, 01623167, 00001397, 00071045, 00081523 and 00961064 in the USA. Ficoll-Paque density gradient centrifugation was used to isolate peripheral blood mononuclear cells. Before DNA extraction, CD4+ and CD8+ T cells were sorted with FACS or magnetic beads. TCR beta VDJ combination and CDR3 sequence profiling used genomic DNA as the template. An Illumina HiSeq 2000 was the platform used for TCR repertoire sequencing. The authors' pipeline ran thus. Repertoire assessment relied on Simpson's diversity index, CDR3 size and DJ length profiles, and TRBV/TRBJ rearrangement plots. The most abundant DNA sequence in the deep sequencing data was taken as the immunodominant clone. CDR3 amino acid sequences were checked for sharing between subjects and were compared against published repertoires and the VDJdb database. Using fastp at Q25 and MiXCR, TCRdb reprocessed the public reads and kept productive beta chains. Merged by CDR3 protein, the rows form single entries marked with the most common genes and DNA. The V and J calls and clone size are TCRdb's, not the authors'. For this sample there are about 180,000 distinct CDR3 sequences; less than 60% appear just once. The ten biggest clones cover roughly 2% of the sample.

CDR1 is given as DFQATT and CDR2 as SNEGSKA, both from the germline V gene (reference sequence). The CDR3, from cysteine to phenylalanine, totals 11 residues. The retained sequence is limited to the CDR3, 33 bases, with the frame set at the first base. V is cut by 6 bases and J by 6 bases, and the space between the germline ends is 10 bases. Source material: sorted CD4+, CD8+, or CD8+CD57+ T cells (not recorded which) from PBMCs. The chain is made from TRBV20-1 and TRBJ2-3; the D gene is not confidently resolved. The receptor was isolated from a human donor with aplastic anemia. The bases are TGCAGTGCCGATTCACGGGATACGCAGTATTTT. Translated, this is CSADSRDTQYF.